Shown below are 5 T cell receptor beta chains from a single sample sequenced in a study of cytotoxic CD8 clonotypes in ibrutinib-treated CLL. Produced via immunoSEQ multiplex PCR; TCRdb's table is partial and in-frame only. Among around 310,000 clones listed, just under 80% were seen once. The source was PBMCs, collected before ibrutinib treatment. These receptor sequences come from a human donor with chronic lymphocytic leukemia.

This clone was detected a few times. V usage is TRBV15 and J usage is TRBJ1-2, with TRBD1 as a possible D gene (6 bases). The CDR3 is 18 amino acids. The V and J ends lost 1 base and 0 bases respectively, with 18 bases between them. Per the germline V gene, CDR1 is LNHNV and CDR2 is YYDKDF (reference sequence). The DNA of the CDR3 is TGTGCCACCAGCAGAGGAGGTACCGGGACACCAACTAACTATGGCTACACCTTC. Protein sequence: CATSRGGTGTPTNYGYTF. Full variable domain (missing parts from reference TRBV15 and TRBJ1-2): DAMVIQNPRYQVTQFGKPVTLSCSQTLNHNVMYWYQQKSSQAPKLLFHYYDKDFNNEADTPDNFQSRRPNTSFCFLDIRSPGLGDTAMYLCATSRGGTGTPTNYGYTFGSGTRLTVV.

CDR3 in DNA: TGTGCCAGCAGTTTTTTTTGGACATACACAGTACGCGAGCAGTACTTC. Translating it yields CASSFFWTYTVREQYF. This chain uses TRBV28 with TRBJ2-7, with D possibly being TRBD1 (5 bases). The CDR3 has 16 residues. Germline CDR1 reads MDHEN; CDR2 reads SYDVKM. The V and J ends lost 3 bases and 6 bases respectively, with 21 bases between them. The whole variable domain, remainder taken from reference TRBV28 and TRBJ2-7, is DVKVTQSSRYLVKRTGEKVFLECVQDMDHENMFWYRQDPGLGLRLIYFSYDVKMKEKGDIPEGYSVSREKKERFSLILESASTNQTSMYLCASSFFWTYTVREQYFGPGTRLTVT.

The V call is TRBV27, the J call TRBJ2-3; TRBD1 agrees at 7 bases. After removal of 7 bases from V and 4 bases from J, the junction contained 26 bases not matched to a gene. From germline, CDR1 is MNHEY and CDR2 SMNVEV (reference sequence). This CDR3 contains 20 residues. The CDR3 loop reads CASTLRDPVRVQGISDTQYF. The CDR3 nucleotides are TGTGCCAGCACCCTACGTGACCCCGTACGGGTACAGGGGATATCAGATACGCAGTATTTT.

CDR3 sequence (DNA): TGTGCCAGCGTTTTGGGCAGGGTTGGTGGCTACACCTTC. It is translated as CASVLGRVGGYTF. This sequence joins TRBV2 and TRBJ1-2; a possible D gene is TRBD1 (5 bases). V was shortened by 8 bases and J by 7 bases, with 17 bases between the two germline ends. Germline-derived CDR1 and CDR2 are SNHLY and FYNNEI. The CDR3 runs 13 residues.

About this clone: Distinct nucleotide sequences in the sample also encode this CDR3. The J gene is TRBJ2-7, the V gene TRBV29-1; 7 bases match TRBD2. With 0 bases clipped from V and 0 bases from J, the junction kept 5 bases outside the gene matches. CDR3 length equals 15 residues. Germline lookup yields CDR1 SQVTM and CDR2 ANQGSEA. CDR3 protein: CSVEDPGGSSYEQYF. The CDR3 nucleotides are TGCAGCGTTGAAGATCCGGGCGGGAGCTCCTACGAGCAGTACTTC.